The clone carrying this T cell receptor (beta chain) is medium-sized (0.01 to 0.1%) in the sample. Its specificity is unknown. Amplification of TRBV12-4/TRBJ1-2 clonotypes used adaptor-ligated barcode primers. MiXCR, run by TCRdb on the multiplex PCR reads, gives a single entry per CDR3 protein. Among more than 400 distinct CDR3 sequences listed, about 2.9% were seen once. CD25-based Treg depletion was applied to purified naive CD4+ T cells. General observations from the study: Tumor Tregs overlapped most with tumor, then blood, naive CD4+ cells. In terms of TCR gene usage, tumor memory CD4+ T cells clustered together with blood and lymph node memory CD4+ cells, as well as with lymph node naive CD4+ cells.

V shed 4 bases and J shed 7 bases, with 7 bases lying between them. The CDR3 runs to 11 residues. The clonotype originates from a female donor with breast cancer. This chain connects TRBV12-3 or TRBV12-4 to TRBJ1-2; no reliable D call. Sequencing was done on a sample of tumor-infiltrating naive CD4+ T cells sorted from the breast tumor. Noted subset: naive CD4+ T cells, CD4+CD45RA+CD25-. The CDR3 nucleotides read TGTGCCAGCAGTTACGGGGTTGGCTACACCTTC. This encodes CASSYGVGYTF.